This is a list of T cell receptor beta chains from one sample in a study of shared clonotypes between healthy human individuals. Profiled with immunoSEQ multiplex PCR; TCRdb holds only in-frame clones, not every one. The sample records roughly 2 million clones, 90% to 95% being singletons. The sample was naive CD4+ T cells sorted from blood. The receptors shown here come from a man between 18 and 29 years old in good health. Both conserved end residues are part of each CDR3. Fields, in order: J gene, D gene, V gene, clone size, CDR3 DNA, CDR3 protein. The D gene is left open where the match is weak. Some rows have no size entry. The others give once, few or many, or a class for an expanded clone.

>TRBJ2-7|TRBD1|TRBV11-2|-
TGTGCCAGCAGAAGACCGGGACAGGGGCACTACGAGCAGTACTTC
CASRRPGQGHYEQYF
>TRBJ2-7|-|TRBV20-1|-
TGCAGTGCTAGAATAGGTTACGAGCAGTACTTC
CSARIGYEQYF
>TRBJ2-7|TRBD1|TRBV10-3|-
TGTGCCATCACAGGGGGCCCTGGCGAGCAGTACTTC
CAITGGPGEQYF
>TRBJ2-7|TRBD1|TRBV7-2|once
TGTGCCAGCAGCTTGACAGGGCCCCACGAGCAGTACTTC
CASSLTGPHEQYF
>TRBJ2-7|-|TRBV30|-
TGTGCCTGGAGTCGTACAGGGCCCTACGAGCAGTACTTC
CAWSRTGPYEQYF
>TRBJ2-7|TRBD1|TRBV19|-
TGTGCCAGCGGACAGGGGGTCAACTCCTACGAGCAGTACTTC
CASGQGVNSYEQYF
>TRBJ1-2|-|TRBV7-2|-
TGTGCCAGCAGCTTAGAAATAGGCGGGGACTATGGCTACACCTTC
CASSLEIGGDYGYTF
>TRBJ2-5|TRBD2|TRBV29-1|-
TGCAGCGTTGTACGACCCTGGGGGGGAGTGGAGACCCAGTACTTC
CSVVRPWGGVETQYF
>TRBJ1-2|TRBD1|TRBV9|-
TGTGCCAGCAGCGCAGGGCCAGGGGGGCCCTATGGCTACACCTTC
CASSAGPGGPYGYTF
>TRBJ1-1|TRBD1|TRBV10-3|-
TGTGCCACTACCCAGGGGGGCGCGGGGACTGAAGCTTTCTTT
CATTQGGAGTEAFF
>TRBJ2-7|-|TRBV5-1|-
TGCGCCAGCTCAATACAGAATAAAAAGTACTTC
CASSIQNKKYF
>TRBJ2-2|-|TRBV6-5|-
TGTGCCAGCAGTTACCGTAGGGATCGACCCGGGGAGCTGTTTTTT
CASSYRRDRPGELFF
>TRBJ1-6|-|TRBV9|-
TGTGCCAGCAGCGGAAATCCAGTGGAGGTCTCACCCCTCCACTTT
CASSGNPVEVSPLHF
>TRBJ2-1|TRBD2|TRBV6-1|-
TGTGCCAGCAGACTGGGACTAGCGGGCGCTTCGGAGCAGTTCTTC
CASRLGLAGASEQFF
>TRBJ2-3|TRBD2|TRBV9|-
TGTGCCAGCAGCGCCGGGACTAGCGGGGGCCTATTGGATACGCAGTATTTT
CASSAGTSGGLLDTQYF
>TRBJ1-2|-|TRBV27|-
TGTGCCAGCAGTCTCCATACAGGGTCCAATGGCTACACCTTC
CASSLHTGSNGYTF
>TRBJ2-5|-|TRBV5-6|few
TGTGCCAGCAGCACAGGACGGTTCTCTGGGGAGACCCAGTACTTC
CASSTGRFSGETQYF
>TRBJ2-7|-|TRBV9|-
TGTGCCAGCAGCGTAGCGTCAGTCCTGAGCGAGCAGTACTTC
CASSVASVLSEQYF
>TRBJ2-7|-|TRBV4-2|once
TGTGCCAGCAGCCCTACGAGGGAGCCCTCCTACGAGCAGTACTTC
CASSPTREPSYEQYF
>TRBJ1-2|-|TRBV6-5|-
TGTGCCAGCAGTTATGGGAACTATGGCTACACCTTC
CASSYGNYGYTF
>TRBJ2-2|TRBD1|TRBV29-1|-
TGCAGCGTTGATAGACAGGGGGGTTCCACCGGGGAGCTGTTTTTT
CSVDRQGGSTGELFF
>TRBJ1-6|-|TRBV4-1|-
TGCGCCAGCAGCCAAGATAGAGGGCAGGGAGTGAATTCACCCCTCCACTTT
CASSQDRGQGVNSPLHF
>TRBJ2-1|TRBD2|TRBV9|-
TGTGCCAGCAGCGTGAGAGCAAGCGGGGGGGCTGGTGAGCAGTTCTTC
CASSVRASGGAGEQFF
>TRBJ1-6|-|TRBV9|-
TGTGCCAGTAAGACTGGGGATTCACCCCTCCACTTT
CASKTGDSPLHF
>TRBJ1-6|TRBD1|TRBV18|-
TGTGCCAGCTCAGCGTCGACCGGGACAGTGAATTCACCCCTCCACTTT
CASSASTGTVNSPLHF